Shown below are 6 T cell receptor beta chains from a single sample sequenced in a study of blood T cell repertoires in COVID-19. Here immunoSEQ multiplex PCR was the method, and the copy in TCRdb shows in-frame clones only, minus some. The sample records about 58,000 clones, about nine tenths being singletons. Input material: peripheral blood. These receptor sequences come from a man aged 55 to 69 with acute or convalescent COVID-19.

The chain uses TRBV5-6 and TRBJ1-2; no definite D call. The CDR3 is 14 residues long. V dropped 1 base and J dropped 8 bases, with 15 bases sitting between them. Germline V gene data show CDR1 as SGHDT and CDR2 as YYEEEE. The CDR3 bases are TGTGCCAGCAGCTTGAGAGAGGCTCCAAGGGGCTACACCTTC. Residues: CASSLREAPRGYTF.

The J gene is TRBJ2-2, the V gene TRBV24-1; TRBD1 matches 9 bases. CDR1 is KGHDR and CDR2 is SFDVKD in the germline V gene. This CDR3 has 17 residues. The V gene end was trimmed by 4 bases and the J gene end by 0 bases; junction bases not matched to a gene: 5. The CDR3 DNA is TGTGCCACCAGTGACATCGGACAGGGGCCGAACACCGGGGAGCTGTTTTTT. Translated, it gives CATSDIGQGPNTGELFF.

The chain combines TRBV7-2 with TRBJ2-2; possible D gene TRBD1, 6 bases. The germline gives CDR1 SGHTA, CDR2 FQGNSA. The germline V and J ends were trimmed by 2 bases and 4 bases, with 14 bases remaining between them. This CDR3 contains 16 residues. Here the CDR3 DNA reads TGTGCCAGCAGCTTAAGGCCAGGGGCTGGCACCGGGGAGCTGTTTTTT. Residues: CASSLRPGAGTGELFF.

The genes are TRBV3-1 (or the pseudogene TRBV3-2) and TRBJ2-1; 10 positions agree with TRBD2. The CDR3 is 12 amino acids. The V gene's germline CDR1 is LGHDT and CDR2 YNNKEL (reference sequence). J lost 14 bases, V lost 3 bases, and 4 bases had no gene match. The CDR3, as DNA: TGTGCCAGCAGCCAGTATGGGACTAGCGAGTTCTTC. Encoded protein: CASSQYGTSEFF.

The chain is built from TRBV30 and TRBJ2-3; TRBD2 is a possible D gene (5 bases). Germline V lookup: CDR1 GTSNPN, CDR2 SVGIG (reference sequence). This CDR3 has 15 amino acids. Trimming shortened V by 3 bases and J by 5 bases, and 18 bases separated the two germline ends. CDR3 residues: CAWSLNPGGLDTQYF. The CDR3 DNA sequence: TGTGCCTGGAGCCTAAACCCGGGCGGGTTAGATACGCAGTATTTT.

J is TRBJ1-2 and V is TRBV28; D is perhaps TRBD1 (6 bases). Deletions cut 6 bases from V and 7 bases from J, with 24 bases between. The CDR3 has 16 amino acids. Germline lookup yields CDR1 MDHEN and CDR2 SYDVKM. CDR3 sequence (DNA): TGTGCCAGCAGCGGCCGATTCAGGGGATACCTAGGTGGCTACACCTTC. Amino acid sequence: CASSGRFRGYLGGYTF.